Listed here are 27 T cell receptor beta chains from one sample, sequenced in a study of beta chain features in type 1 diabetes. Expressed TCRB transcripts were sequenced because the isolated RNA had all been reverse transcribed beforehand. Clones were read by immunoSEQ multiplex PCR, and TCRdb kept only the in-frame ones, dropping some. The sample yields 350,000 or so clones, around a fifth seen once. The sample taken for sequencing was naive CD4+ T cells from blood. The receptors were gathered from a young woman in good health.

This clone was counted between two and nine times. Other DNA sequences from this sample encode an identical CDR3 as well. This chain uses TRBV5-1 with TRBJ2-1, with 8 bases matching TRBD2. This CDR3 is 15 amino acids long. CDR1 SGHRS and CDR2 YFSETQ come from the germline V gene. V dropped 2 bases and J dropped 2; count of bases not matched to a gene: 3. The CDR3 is CASSFGGGPYNEQFF. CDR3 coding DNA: TGCGCCAGCAGCTTCGGGGGGGGGCCCTACAATGAGCAGTTCTTC.

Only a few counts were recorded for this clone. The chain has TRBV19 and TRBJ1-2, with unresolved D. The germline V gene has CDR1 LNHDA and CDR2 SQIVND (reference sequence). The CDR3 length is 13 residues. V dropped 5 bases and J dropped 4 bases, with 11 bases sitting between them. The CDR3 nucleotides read TGTGCCAGTAGTGCGGAAGTGCGCTATGGCTACACCTTC. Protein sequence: CASSAEVRYGYTF.

CDR3 residues: CASSSTSGEYNEQFF. CDR3 DNA: TGTGCCAGCTCGTCTACTAGCGGGGAATACAATGAGCAGTTCTTC. The chain recombines TRBV18 with TRBJ2-1, with 10 bases matching TRBD2. The germline CDR1 and CDR2 sequences are KGHSH and LQKENI. The CDR3 sequence is 15 residues long. V gave up 6 bases and J gave up 4 bases; unmatched junction bases: 6.

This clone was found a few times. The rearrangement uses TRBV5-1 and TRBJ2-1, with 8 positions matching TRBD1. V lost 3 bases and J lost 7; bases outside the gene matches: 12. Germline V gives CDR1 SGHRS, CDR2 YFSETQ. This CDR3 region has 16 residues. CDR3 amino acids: CASSSTGDLSGNEQFF. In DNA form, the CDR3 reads TGCGCCAGCAGCTCGACAGGGGACCTATCTGGGAATGAGCAGTTCTTC.

This CDR3 reads CASSVRAGSVYGYTF. Here the CDR3 DNA reads TGTGCCAGCAGTGTGAGGGCGGGGAGTGTTTATGGCTACACCTTC. The chain has TRBV2 and TRBJ1-2, with D unclear. Per the germline V gene, CDR1 is SNHLY and CDR2 is FYNNEI. The CDR3 is 15 residues long. Trimming took 4 bases from V and 5 from J, leaving 17 bases between them.

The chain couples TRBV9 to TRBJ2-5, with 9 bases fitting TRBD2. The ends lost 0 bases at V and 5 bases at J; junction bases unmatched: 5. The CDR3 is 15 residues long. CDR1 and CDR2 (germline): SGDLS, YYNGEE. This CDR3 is CASSVGGGAGETQYF. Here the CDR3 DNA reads TGTGCCAGCAGCGTAGGCGGGGGGGCCGGGGAGACCCAGTACTTC.

CDR3 nucleotide sequence: TGTGCCAGCAGTGCATCGGACACCACAGATACGCAGTATTTT. Translating gives CASSASDTTDTQYF. J is TRBJ2-3 and V is TRBV25-1, with a tentative D call TRBD1 (5 bases). This CDR3 has 14 amino acids. CDR1 MGHDK and CDR2 SYGVNS come from the germline V gene. Trimming removed 4 bases at V and 2 bases at J, with 10 bases between.

CDR3 nucleotide sequence: TGTGCCTCCAACACGGAGCGCACAGATACGCAGTATTTT. Residues: CASNTERTDTQYF. V is TRBV7-2 and J is TRBJ2-3; D is ambiguous. This CDR3 comprises 13 residues. The germline V gene encodes CDR1 SGHTA and CDR2 FQGNSA. The V end lost 11 bases, the J end lost 1 base, and 13 bases lay between the germline ends.

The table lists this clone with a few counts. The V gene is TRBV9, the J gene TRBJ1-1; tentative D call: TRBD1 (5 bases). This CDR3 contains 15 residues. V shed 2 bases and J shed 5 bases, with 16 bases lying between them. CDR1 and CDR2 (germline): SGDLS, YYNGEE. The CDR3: CASSVLDSGRTEAFF. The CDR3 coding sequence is TGTGCCAGCAGCGTTCTCGACAGCGGGCGAACTGAAGCTTTCTTT.

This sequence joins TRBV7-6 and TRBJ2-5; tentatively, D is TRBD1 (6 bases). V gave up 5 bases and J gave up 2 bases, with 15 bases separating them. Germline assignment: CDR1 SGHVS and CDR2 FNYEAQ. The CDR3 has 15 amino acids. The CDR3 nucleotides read TGTGCCAGCAGCCCACAGGGTATACGGCAAGAGACCCAGTACTTC. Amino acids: CASSPQGIRQETQYF.

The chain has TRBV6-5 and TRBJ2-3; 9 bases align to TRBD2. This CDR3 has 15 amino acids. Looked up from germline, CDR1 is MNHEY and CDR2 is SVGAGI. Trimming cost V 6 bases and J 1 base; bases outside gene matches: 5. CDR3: CASSLAGYRTDTQYF. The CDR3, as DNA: TGTGCCAGCAGCCTAGCGGGATACCGCACAGATACGCAGTATTTT.

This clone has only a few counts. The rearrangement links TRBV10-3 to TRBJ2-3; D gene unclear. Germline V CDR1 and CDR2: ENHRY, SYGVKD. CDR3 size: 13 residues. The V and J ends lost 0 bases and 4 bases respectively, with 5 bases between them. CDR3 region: CAISESNPDTQYF. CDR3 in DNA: TGTGCCATCAGTGAGTCTAATCCAGATACGCAGTATTTT.

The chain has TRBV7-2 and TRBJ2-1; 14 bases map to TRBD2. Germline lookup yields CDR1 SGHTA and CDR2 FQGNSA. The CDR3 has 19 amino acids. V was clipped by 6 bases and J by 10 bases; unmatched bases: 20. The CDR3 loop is CASSQTGTSGSEGQYEQFF. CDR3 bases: TGTGCCAGCAGTCAGACCGGGACTAGCGGGAGCGAAGGCCAATACGAGCAGTTCTTC.

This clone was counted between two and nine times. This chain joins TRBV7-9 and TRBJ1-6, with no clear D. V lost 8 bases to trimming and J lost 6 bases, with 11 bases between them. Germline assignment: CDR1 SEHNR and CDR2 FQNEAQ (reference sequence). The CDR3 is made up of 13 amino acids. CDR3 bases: TGTGCCAGCGGGGAGGGTTTTAATTCACCCCTCCACTTT. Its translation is CASGEGFNSPLHF.

Here the CDR3 DNA reads TGTGCCTGGAGAGGGACTAGCGGGTACTCCGGGGAGCTGTTTTTT. As protein: CAWRGTSGYSGELFF. The chain has TRBV30 and TRBJ2-2; 12 positions agree with TRBD2. The CDR3 spans 15 residues. Germline values: CDR1 GTSNPN, CDR2 SVGIG (reference sequence). J lost 6 bases, V lost 3 bases, and 5 bases had no gene match.

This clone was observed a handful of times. CDR3: CASKMTGTGAGQPQHF. The DNA for the CDR3 is TGTGCCAGCAAGATGACAGGGACAGGGGCAGGGCAGCCCCAGCATTTT. The chain carries TRBV2 and TRBJ1-5; 10 bases align to TRBD1. In germline, CDR1 is SNHLY, CDR2 FYNNEI. The CDR3 spans 16 residues. V gave up 7 bases and J gave up 7 bases; unmatched junction bases: 13.

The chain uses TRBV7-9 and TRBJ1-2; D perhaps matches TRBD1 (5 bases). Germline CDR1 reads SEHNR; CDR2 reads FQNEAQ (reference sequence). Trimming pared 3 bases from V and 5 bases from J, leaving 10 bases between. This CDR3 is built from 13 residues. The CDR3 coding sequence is TGTGCCAGCAGCTTCCCGCCAGGGTATGGCTACACCTTC. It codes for CASSFPPGYGYTF.

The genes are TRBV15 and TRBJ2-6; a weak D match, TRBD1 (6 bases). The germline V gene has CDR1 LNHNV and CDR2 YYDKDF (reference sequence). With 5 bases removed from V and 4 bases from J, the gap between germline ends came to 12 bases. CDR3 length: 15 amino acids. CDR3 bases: TGTGCCACCAGCGGTAGGGGGTCCGGGGCCAACGTCCTGACTTTC. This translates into CATSGRGSGANVLTF.

The CDR3 DNA sequence: TGCGCCAGCAGCTTGCCAGGGGTGTATGGCTACACCTTC. Its protein product is CASSLPGVYGYTF. V usage is TRBV5-1 and J usage is TRBJ1-2, with a possible D match to TRBD1 (6 bases). The V gene's germline CDR1 is SGHRS and CDR2 YFSETQ. The CDR3 is 13 amino acids. Trimming took off 1 base at V and 5 bases at J, with 9 bases between the two ends.

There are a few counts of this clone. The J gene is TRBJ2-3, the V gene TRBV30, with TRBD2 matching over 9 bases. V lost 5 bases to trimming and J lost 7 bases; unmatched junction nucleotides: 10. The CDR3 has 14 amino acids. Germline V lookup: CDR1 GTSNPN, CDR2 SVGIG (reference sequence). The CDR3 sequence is CAWVAAGGKYTQYF. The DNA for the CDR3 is TGTGCCTGGGTGGCAGCGGGAGGCAAATATACGCAGTATTTT.

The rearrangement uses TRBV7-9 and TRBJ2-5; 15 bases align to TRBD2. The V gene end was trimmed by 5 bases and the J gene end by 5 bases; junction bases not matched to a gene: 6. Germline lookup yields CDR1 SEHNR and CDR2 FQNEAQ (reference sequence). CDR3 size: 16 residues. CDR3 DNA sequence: TGTGCCAGCAGCCCAGGGACTAGCGGGAGGAGGGAGACCCAGTACTTC. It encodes CASSPGTSGRRETQYF.

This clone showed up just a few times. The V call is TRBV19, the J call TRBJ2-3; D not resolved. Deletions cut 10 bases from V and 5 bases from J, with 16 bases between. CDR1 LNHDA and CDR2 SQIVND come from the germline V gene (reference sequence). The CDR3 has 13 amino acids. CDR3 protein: CAISPGRGDTQYF. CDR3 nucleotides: TGTGCCATTTCCCCTGGAAGAGGAGATACGCAGTATTTT. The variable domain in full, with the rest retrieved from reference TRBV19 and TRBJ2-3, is DGGITQSPKYLFRKEGQNVTLSCEQNLNHDAMYWYRQDPGQGLRLIYYSQIVNDFQKGDIAEGYSVSREKKESFPLTVTSAQKNPTAFYLCAISPGRGDTQYFGPGTRLTVL.

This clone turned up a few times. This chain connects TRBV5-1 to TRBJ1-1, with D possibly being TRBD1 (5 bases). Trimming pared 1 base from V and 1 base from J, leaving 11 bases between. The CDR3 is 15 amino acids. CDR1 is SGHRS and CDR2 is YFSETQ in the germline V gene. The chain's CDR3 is CASSLTGQKNTEAFF. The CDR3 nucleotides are TGCGCCAGCAGCTTGACAGGACAAAAGAACACTGAAGCTTTCTTT.

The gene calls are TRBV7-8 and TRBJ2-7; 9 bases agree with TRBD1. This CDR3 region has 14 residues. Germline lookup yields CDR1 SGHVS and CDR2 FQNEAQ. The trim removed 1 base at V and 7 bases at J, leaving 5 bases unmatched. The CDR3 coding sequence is TGTGCCAGCAGCTTAGGGACAGGGGAGAGGGAGCAGTACTTC. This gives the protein CASSLGTGEREQYF.

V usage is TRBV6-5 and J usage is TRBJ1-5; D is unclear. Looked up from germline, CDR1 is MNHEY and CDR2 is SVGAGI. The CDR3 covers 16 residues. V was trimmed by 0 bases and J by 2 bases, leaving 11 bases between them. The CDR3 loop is CASSYSFPGGNQPQHF. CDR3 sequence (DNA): TGTGCCAGCAGTTACTCGTTTCCCGGGGGCAATCAGCCCCAGCATTTT.

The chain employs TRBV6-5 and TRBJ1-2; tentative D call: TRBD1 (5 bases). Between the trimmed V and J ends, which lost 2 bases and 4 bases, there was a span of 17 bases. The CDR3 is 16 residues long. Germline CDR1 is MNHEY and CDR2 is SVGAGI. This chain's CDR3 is CASSYTGVGKGYGYTF. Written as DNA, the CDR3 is TGTGCCAGCAGTTACACGGGGGTAGGGAAGGGCTATGGCTACACCTTC.

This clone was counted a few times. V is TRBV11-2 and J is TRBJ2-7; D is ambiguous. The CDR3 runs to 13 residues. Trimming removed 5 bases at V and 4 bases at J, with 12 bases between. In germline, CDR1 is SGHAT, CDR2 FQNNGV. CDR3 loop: CASSTSRGYEQYF. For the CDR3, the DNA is TGTGCCAGCAGCACAAGCCGAGGTTACGAGCAGTACTTC.